This T cell receptor (beta chain) was documented in a study of breast tumors, draining lymph nodes, adjacent tissues. The study's findings and limits: Tumor T cell lymph node origin was a supported hypothesis, not proven. Compared with basal-like, luminal-like tumors shared significantly more repertoire with nontumor tissue. Tumors had less TCR diversity than lymph nodes, more than nontumor tissue. Most tumor T cells seemingly derive from lymph node, then expand in tumor.

Comment on this clonotype: Antigen unknown.

The CDR3 contains 16 residues. Per the germline V gene, CDR1 is SGHTA and CDR2 is FQGNSA. V was clipped by 3 bases and J by 5 bases; unmatched bases: 9. Via MiXCR, TCRdb re-called the multiplex PCR reads, giving one row per CDR3 protein. In the table there are over 200,000 distinct CDR3 sequences, nearly 35% of which are singletons. Axillary draining lymph nodes of breast cancer patients supplied the node samples. The sequenced sample consisted of axillary lymph node tissue. This TCR derives from a female donor with breast cancer. Some clones in this sample may be carry-over from other donors' samples. The chain joins TRBV7-2 to TRBJ1-5, with TRBD1 matching over 8 bases. In DNA, the CDR3 is TGTGCCAGCAGCTTGGGGGGGACAGGACAAGATCAGCCCCAGCATTTT. It codes for CASSLGGTGQDQPQHF. The full variable domain, in which reference TRBV7-2 and TRBJ1-5 provide the parts outside the CDR3, is GAGVSQSPSNKVTEKGKDVELRCDPISGHTALYWYRQSLGQGLEFLIYFQGNSAPDKSGLPSDRFSAERTGGSVSTLTIQRTQQEDSAVYLCASSLGGTGQDQPQHFGDGTRLSIL.